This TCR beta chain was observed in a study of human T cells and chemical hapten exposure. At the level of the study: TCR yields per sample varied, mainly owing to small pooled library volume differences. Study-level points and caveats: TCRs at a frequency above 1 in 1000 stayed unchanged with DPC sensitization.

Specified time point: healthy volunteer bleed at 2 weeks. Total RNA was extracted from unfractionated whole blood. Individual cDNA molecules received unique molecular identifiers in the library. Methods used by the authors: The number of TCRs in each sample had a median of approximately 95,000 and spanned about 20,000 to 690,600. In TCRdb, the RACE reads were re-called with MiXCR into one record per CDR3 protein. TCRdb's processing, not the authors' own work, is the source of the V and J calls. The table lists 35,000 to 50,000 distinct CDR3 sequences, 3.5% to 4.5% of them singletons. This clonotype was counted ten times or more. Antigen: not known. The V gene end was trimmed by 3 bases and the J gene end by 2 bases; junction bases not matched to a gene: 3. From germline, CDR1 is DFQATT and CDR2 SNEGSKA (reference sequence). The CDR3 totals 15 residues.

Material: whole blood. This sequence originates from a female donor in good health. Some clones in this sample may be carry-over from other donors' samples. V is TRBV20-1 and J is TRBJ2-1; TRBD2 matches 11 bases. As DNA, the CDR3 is TGCAGTGCTAGGGCGACTAGCGGGGCCTACAATGAGCAGTTCTTC. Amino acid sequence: CSARATSGAYNEQFF.